This TCR beta chain emerged from a study of tissue T cells after allogeneic stem cell transplantation. Sequenced by immunoSEQ multiplex PCR; TCRdb stores in-frame clones only, minus some. Of more than 5,000 clones listed, about half were seen once; the top ten hold less than 9.5%. Turning to this clone: The listed genes are named as in mouse. The read ends 1 residue shy of where the CDR3 ends; the end is completed using the germline J gene.

Stated time point: mouse harvest day 7 after allogeneic transplant. Each mouse received 10^7 T-cell-depleted marrow cells plus 10^6 splenic CD5+ T cells by tail vein. Trimming shortened V by 2 bases and J by 6 bases, and 3 bases separated the two germline ends. Per the germline V gene, CDR1 is KGHPV and CDR2 is FQNQEV (reference sequence). The length of the CDR3 is 11 residues. This TCR was recovered from a female BALB/c mouse given C57BL/6 T cells with graft-versus-host disease after an allogeneic hematopoietic cell transplant. The chain uses TRBV26 and TRBJ2-4; D is uncertain. Sequenced sample: gut tissue. CDR3 DNA, as far as it was read: TGTGCCAGCAGTCTGAGGAACACCTTGTAC. Translated, it gives CASSLRNTLY. The whole CDR3 is CASSLRNTLYF.